This T cell receptor (beta chain) was sequenced in a study of PD-1 blockade in classical Hodgkin lymphoma. Assay used: immunoSEQ multiplex PCR; TCRdb lists only in-frame clones, some missing. The profile shows around 23,000 clones, 84% of them singletons. Germline loops: CDR1 SGHTA, CDR2 FQGNSA. The J segment lost 7 bases and the V segment lost 0 bases, leaving 3 bases of the junction unmatched. The CDR3 runs 14 residues. This clone was found once. What it binds is unknown. All patients relapsed after autologous stem cell transplantation, and brentuximab vedotin exposure varied. Magnetic depletion of unwanted cells isolated CD4+ T cells from thawed PBMCs. Study-level results: Newly diagnosed patients were said to have less baseline TCR diversity than healthy donors did.

The receptor was derived from a human donor with classical Hodgkin lymphoma. Here the sequenced sample was CD4+ T cells from blood, taken at baseline. The chain links TRBV7-2 to TRBJ1-5, with 7 positions matching TRBD1. The CDR3 protein is CASSLASGGQPQHF. The DNA for the CDR3 is TGTGCCAGCAGCTTAGCCTCAGGGGGACAGCCCCAGCATTTT.